These 8 T cell receptor beta chains originate from one sample sequenced in a study of OX40 agonist ivuxolimab in advanced cancers. Sequencing was performed with immunoSEQ multiplex PCR; in TCRdb, only in-frame clones are kept and a portion is missing. The sample contains tens of thousands of clones, roughly 80% of which appear only once. The starting material was CD4+ or CD8+ T cells sorted from blood, obtained in a trial of the OX40 agonist ivuxolimab. Receptors originate from an adult with an advanced solid tumor such as melanoma, head and neck, liver or kidney cancer.

The CDR3 region is CAISESNLAGRETQYF. As DNA, the CDR3 is TGTGCCATCAGTGAGTCGAATCTAGCGGGGAGAGAGACCCAGTACTTC. The V call is TRBV10-3, the J call TRBJ2-5; 9 nucleotides match TRBD2. The CDR3 runs 16 residues. V shed 0 bases, J shed 4 bases, and the junction held 6 bases outside the gene matches. In germline, CDR1 is ENHRY, CDR2 SYGVKD.

The V call is TRBV27, the J call TRBJ2-7; 10 positions agree with TRBD1. The V segment lost 6 bases and the J segment 7 bases; nucleotides outside the gene matches: 9. The CDR3 covers 14 residues. Per germline, CDR1 MNHEY and CDR2 SMNVEV (reference sequence). The CDR3 DNA is TGTGCCAGCAGCCCCGGACAGGGGGGACGGGAGCAGTACTTC. Translation gives CASSPGQGGREQYF.

The chain uses TRBV28 and TRBJ2-5; the match to TRBD2 covers 12 bases. Germline lookup yields CDR1 MDHEN and CDR2 SYDVKM. The CDR3 is 14 residues long. J gave up 10 bases and V 7 bases, and 10 bases lay outside the gene matches. The CDR3 region has the DNA TGTGCCAGCACGATACCGGGACTAGCGGGTGGCCAGTACTTC. Translated: CASTIPGLAGGQYF.

This chain joins TRBV28 and TRBJ1-2, with a possible D match to TRBD1 (5 bases). The CDR3 covers 14 residues. Trimming stripped 5 bases from V and 4 bases from J, with 14 bases between. Germline V gene lookup returns CDR1 MDHEN and CDR2 SYDVKM. CDR3 nucleotides: TGTGCCAGCAGTGGGGGTTCGAAGCTCTATGGCTACACCTTC. Translated, it gives CASSGGSKLYGYTF.

The chain employs TRBV6-8 and TRBJ2-6; D tentatively reads TRBD1 or TRBD2 (7 bases each). V lost 2 bases and J lost 3, with 20 bases in between. Germline V gene sequence: CDR1 MNHGY, CDR2 SAAAGT. The CDR3 runs to 19 residues. CDR3 bases: TGTGCCAGCAGTTACATGACAGGGAGGGTGGTGATTGGGGCCAACGTCCTGACTTTC. As protein: CASSYMTGRVVIGANVLTF.

V and J are TRBV19 and TRBJ1-2; D not certain. V was shortened by 4 bases and J by 2 bases, with 8 bases between the two germline ends. The CDR3 spans 13 residues. Germline CDR1 and CDR2: LNHDA and SQIVND (reference sequence). CDR3 region: CASSNGENYGYTF. The CDR3 nucleotides read TGTGCCAGTAGTAACGGGGAGAACTATGGCTACACCTTC. The full variable domain, completed using reference TRBV19 and TRBJ1-2, is DGGITQSPKYLFRKEGQNVTLSCEQNLNHDAMYWYRQDPGQGLRLIYYSQIVNDFQKGDIAEGYSVSREKKESFPLTVTSAQKNPTAFYLCASSNGENYGYTFGSGTRLTVV.

This clone was seen a few times. This chain joins TRBV19 and TRBJ1-3; maybe TRBD1 (5 bases). The CDR3 runs to 14 residues. In germline, CDR1 is LNHDA, CDR2 SQIVND (reference sequence). Deletions cut 8 bases from V and 0 bases from J, with 11 bases between. CDR3 coding DNA: TGTGCCAGTTCGGCGACAGTCTCTGGAAACACCATATATTTT. As protein: CASSATVSGNTIYF.

As for this clone: A junction end diverges from the germline sequence, so it may reflect a read error. The rearrangement uses TRBV10-3 and TRBJ1-1; D call uncertain. The CDR3 consists of 12 residues. In germline, CDR1 is ENHRY, CDR2 SYGVKD. CDR3 residues: CASRGQYNEGFF. The CDR3 region has the DNA TGCGCCAGCCGAGGGCAGTACAATGAAGGTTTCTTT.